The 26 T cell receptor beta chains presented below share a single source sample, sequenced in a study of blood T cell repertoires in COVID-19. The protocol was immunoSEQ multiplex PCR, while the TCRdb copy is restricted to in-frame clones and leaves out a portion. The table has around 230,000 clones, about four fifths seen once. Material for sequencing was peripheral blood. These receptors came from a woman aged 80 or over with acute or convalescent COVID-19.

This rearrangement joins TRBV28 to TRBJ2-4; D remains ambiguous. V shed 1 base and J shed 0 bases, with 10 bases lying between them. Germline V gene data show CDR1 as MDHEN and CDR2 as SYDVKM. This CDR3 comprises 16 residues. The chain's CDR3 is CASSLLAELAKNIQYF. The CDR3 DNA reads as TGTGCCAGCAGTTTATTAGCAGAGCTAGCCAAAAACATTCAGTACTTC.

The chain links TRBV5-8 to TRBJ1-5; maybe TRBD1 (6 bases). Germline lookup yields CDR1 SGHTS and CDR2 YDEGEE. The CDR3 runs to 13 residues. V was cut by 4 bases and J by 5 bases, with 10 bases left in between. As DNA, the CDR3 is TGTGCCAGCAGCAGGGGGGGCTATCAGCCCCAGCATTTT. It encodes CASSRGGYQPQHF.

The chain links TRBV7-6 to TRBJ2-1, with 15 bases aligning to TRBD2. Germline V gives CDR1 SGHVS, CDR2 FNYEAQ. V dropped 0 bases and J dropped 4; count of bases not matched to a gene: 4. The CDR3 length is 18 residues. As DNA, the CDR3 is TGTGCCAGCAGCTTAGCCGCGGGGACTAGCGGGGGGTACAATGAGCAGTTCTTC. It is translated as CASSLAAGTSGGYNEQFF.

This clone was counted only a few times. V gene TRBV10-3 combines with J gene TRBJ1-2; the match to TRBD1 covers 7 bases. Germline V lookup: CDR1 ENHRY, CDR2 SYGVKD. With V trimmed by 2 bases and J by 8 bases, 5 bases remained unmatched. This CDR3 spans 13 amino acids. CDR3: CAISERQGEGYTF. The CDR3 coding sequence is TGTGCCATCAGTGAGCGACAGGGAGAAGGCTACACCTTC.

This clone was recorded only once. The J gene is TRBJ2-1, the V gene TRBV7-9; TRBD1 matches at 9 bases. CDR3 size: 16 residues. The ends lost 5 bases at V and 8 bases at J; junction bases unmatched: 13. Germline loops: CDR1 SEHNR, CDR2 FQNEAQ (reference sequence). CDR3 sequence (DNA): TGTGCCAGCAGCGTTACCCCGGGACAGGGTATGCATGAGCAGTTCTTC. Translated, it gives CASSVTPGQGMHEQFF.

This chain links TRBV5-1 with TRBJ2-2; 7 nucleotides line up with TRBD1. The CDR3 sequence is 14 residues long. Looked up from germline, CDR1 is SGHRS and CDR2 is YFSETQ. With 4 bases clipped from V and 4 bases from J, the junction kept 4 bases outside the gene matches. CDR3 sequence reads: CASSLGQATGELFF. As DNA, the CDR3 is TGCGCCAGCAGCCTAGGACAGGCCACCGGGGAGCTGTTTTTT.

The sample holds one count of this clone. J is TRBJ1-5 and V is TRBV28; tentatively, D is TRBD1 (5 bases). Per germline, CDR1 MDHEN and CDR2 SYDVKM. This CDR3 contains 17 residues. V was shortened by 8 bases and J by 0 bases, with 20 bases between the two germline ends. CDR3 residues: CASGGGLGMFSNQPQHF. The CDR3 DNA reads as TGTGCCAGCGGGGGGGGATTGGGGATGTTTAGCAATCAGCCCCAGCATTTT.

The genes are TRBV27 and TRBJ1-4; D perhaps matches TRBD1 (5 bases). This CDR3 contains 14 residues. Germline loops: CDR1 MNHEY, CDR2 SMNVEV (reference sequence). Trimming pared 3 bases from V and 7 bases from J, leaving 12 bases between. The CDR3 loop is CASSLGGRIEKLFF. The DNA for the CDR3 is TGTGCCAGCAGTTTGGGGGGAAGGATTGAAAAACTGTTTTTT.

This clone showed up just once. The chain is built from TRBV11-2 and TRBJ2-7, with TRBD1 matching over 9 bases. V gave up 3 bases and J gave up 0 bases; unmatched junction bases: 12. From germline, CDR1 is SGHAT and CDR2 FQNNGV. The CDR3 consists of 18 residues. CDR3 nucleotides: TGTGCCAGCAGCTTCCGACCCGCCGGGACAGGGTACTCCTACGAGCAGTACTTC. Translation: CASSFRPAGTGYSYEQYF.

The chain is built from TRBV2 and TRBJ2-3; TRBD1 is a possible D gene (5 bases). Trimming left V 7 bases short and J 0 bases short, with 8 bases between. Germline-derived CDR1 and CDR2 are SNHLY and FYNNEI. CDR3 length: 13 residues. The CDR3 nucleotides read TGTGCCAGCAAACGACAGAGCACAGATACGCAGTATTTT. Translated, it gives CASKRQSTDTQYF.

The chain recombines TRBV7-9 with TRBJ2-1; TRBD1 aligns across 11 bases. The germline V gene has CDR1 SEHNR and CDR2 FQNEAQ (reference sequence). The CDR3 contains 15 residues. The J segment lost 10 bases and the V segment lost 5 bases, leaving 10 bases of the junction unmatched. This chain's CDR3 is CASSPAGQGVREQFF. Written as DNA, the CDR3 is TGTGCCAGCAGCCCGGCGGGACAGGGGGTAAGAGAGCAGTTCTTC.

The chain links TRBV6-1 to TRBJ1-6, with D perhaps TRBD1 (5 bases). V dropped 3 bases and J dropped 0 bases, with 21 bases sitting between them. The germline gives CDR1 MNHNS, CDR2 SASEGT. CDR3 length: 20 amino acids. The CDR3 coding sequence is TGTGCCAGCAGTGAGGCCTTTCAGGGAGGATCGAGCTCCTATAATTCACCCCTCCACTTT. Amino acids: CASSEAFQGGSSSYNSPLHF.

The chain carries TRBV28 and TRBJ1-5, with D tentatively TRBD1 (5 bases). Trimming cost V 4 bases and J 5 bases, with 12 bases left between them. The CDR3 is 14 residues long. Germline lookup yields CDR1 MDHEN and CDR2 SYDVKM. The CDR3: CASSWSAGHQPQHF. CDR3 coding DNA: TGTGCCAGCAGTTGGTCGGCAGGGCATCAGCCCCAGCATTTT.

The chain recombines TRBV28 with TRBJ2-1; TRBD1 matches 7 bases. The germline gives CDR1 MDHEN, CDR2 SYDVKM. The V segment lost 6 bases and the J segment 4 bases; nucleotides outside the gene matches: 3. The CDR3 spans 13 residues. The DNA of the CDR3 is TGTGCCAGCAGCAGGGGACAGTACAATGAGCAGTTCTTC. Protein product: CASSRGQYNEQFF.

CDR3: CASSPAGVAEAFF. Written as DNA, the CDR3 is TGTGCCAGCTCACCTGCAGGGGTGGCTGAAGCTTTCTTT. The chain employs TRBV18 and TRBJ1-1; possible D gene TRBD1, 6 bases. V lost 3 bases and J lost 6, with 11 bases in between. This CDR3 comprises 13 residues. CDR1 and CDR2 from the germline V gene are KGHSH and LQKENI. The full variable domain, completed using reference TRBV18 and TRBJ1-1, is NAGVMQNPRHLVRRRGQEARLRCSPMKGHSHVYWYRQLPEEGLKFMVYLQKENIIDESGMPKERFSAEFPKEGPSILRIQQVVRGDSAAYFCASSPAGVAEAFFGQGTRLTVV.

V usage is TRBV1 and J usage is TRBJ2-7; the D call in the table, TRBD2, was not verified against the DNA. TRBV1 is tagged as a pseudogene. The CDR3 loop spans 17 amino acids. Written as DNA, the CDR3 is TGCACCAGCAGCCAAGATAGGCTAGCGGGGGCCCCGCGGGGGCAGTACTTC. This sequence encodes CTSSQDRLAGAPRGQYF.

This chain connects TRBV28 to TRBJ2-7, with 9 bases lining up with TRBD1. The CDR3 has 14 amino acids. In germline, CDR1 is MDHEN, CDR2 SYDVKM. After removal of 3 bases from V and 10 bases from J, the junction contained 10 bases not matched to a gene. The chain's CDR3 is CASSFFGTGFKQYF. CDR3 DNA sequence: TGTGCCAGCAGTTTCTTCGGGACAGGGTTTAAACAGTACTTC. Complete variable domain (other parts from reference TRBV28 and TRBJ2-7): DVKVTQSSRYLVKRTGEKVFLECVQDMDHENMFWYRQDPGLGLRLIYFSYDVKMKEKGDIPEGYSVSREKKERFSLILESASTNQTSMYLCASSFFGTGFKQYFGPGTRLTVT.

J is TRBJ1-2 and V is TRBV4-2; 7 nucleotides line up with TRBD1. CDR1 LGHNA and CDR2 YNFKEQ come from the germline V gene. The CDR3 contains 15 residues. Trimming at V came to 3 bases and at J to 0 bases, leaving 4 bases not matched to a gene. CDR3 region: CASSQRDSSNYGYTF. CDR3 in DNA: TGTGCCAGCAGCCAGAGGGACAGCTCTAACTATGGCTACACCTTC.

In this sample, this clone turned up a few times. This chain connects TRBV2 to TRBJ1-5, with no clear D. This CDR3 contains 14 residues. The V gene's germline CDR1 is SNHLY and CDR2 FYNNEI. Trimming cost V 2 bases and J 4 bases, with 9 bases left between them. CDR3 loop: CASSEREANQPQHF. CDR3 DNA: TGTGCCAGCAGTGAACGGGAAGCAAATCAGCCCCAGCATTTT. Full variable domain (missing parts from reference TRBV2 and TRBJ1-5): EPEVTQTPSHQVTQMGQEVILRCVPISNHLYFYWYRQILGQKVEFLVSFYNNEISEKSEIFDDQFSVERPDGSNFTLKIRSTKLEDSAMYFCASSEREANQPQHFGDGTRLSIL.

CDR3 coding DNA: TGTGCCAGCAGCTTAAGGCCCCGGACAGGGAACACTGAAGCTTTCTTT. Protein product: CASSLRPRTGNTEAFF. The rearrangement joins TRBV7-3 to TRBJ1-1, with TRBD1 matching 7 bases. Per germline, CDR1 SGHTA and CDR2 FQGTGA. V was pared by 1 base and J by 1 base, with 6 bases of the junction left unmatched. CDR3 length: 16 residues.

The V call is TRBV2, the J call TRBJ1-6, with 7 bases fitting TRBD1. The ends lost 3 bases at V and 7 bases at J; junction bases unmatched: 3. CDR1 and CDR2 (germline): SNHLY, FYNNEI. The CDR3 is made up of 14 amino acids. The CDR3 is CASSEQGENSPLHF. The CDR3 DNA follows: TGTGCCAGCAGTGAGCAGGGGGAGAATTCACCCCTCCACTTT. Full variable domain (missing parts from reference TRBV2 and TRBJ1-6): EPEVTQTPSHQVTQMGQEVILRCVPISNHLYFYWYRQILGQKVEFLVSFYNNEISEKSEIFDDQFSVERPDGSNFTLKIRSTKLEDSAMYFCASSEQGENSPLHFGNGTRLTVT.

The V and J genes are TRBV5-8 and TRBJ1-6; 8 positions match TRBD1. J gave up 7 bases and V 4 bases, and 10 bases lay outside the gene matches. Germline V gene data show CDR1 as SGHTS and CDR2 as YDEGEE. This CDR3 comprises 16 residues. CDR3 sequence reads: CASSRRDGQGNSPLHF. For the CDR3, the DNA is TGTGCCAGCAGCCGCCGGGATGGACAGGGAAATTCACCCCTCCACTTT. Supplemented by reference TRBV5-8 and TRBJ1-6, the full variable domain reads EAGVTQSPTHLIKTRGQQATLRCSPISGHTSVYWYQQALGLGLQFLLWYDEGEERNRGNFPPRFSGRQFPNYSSELNVNALELEDSALYLCASSRRDGQGNSPLHFGNGTRLTVT.

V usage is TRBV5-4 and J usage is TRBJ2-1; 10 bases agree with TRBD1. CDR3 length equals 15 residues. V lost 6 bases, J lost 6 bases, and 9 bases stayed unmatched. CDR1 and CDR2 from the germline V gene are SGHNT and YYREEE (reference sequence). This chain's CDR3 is CASTIGGQGTNEQFF. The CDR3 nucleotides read TGTGCCAGCACCATAGGGGGACAGGGGACCAATGAGCAGTTCTTC.

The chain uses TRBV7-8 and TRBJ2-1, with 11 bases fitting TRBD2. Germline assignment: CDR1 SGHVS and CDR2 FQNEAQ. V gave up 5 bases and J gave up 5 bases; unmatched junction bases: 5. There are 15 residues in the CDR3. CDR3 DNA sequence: TGTGCCAGCAGCATGGGACTAGCGGCCCACAATGAGCAGTTCTTC. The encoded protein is CASSMGLAAHNEQFF.

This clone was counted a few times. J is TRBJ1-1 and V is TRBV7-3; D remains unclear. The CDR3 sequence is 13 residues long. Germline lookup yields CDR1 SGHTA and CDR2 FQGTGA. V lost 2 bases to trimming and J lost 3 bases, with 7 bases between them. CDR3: CASSLFEDTEAFF. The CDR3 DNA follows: TGTGCCAGCAGCTTATTTGAGGACACTGAAGCTTTCTTT.

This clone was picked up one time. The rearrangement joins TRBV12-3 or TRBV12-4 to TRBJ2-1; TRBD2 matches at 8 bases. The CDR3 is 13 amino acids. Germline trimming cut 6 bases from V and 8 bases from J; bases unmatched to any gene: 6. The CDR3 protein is CASRPDGRDEQFF. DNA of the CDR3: TGTGCCAGCAGGCCGGACGGGAGGGATGAGCAGTTCTTC.